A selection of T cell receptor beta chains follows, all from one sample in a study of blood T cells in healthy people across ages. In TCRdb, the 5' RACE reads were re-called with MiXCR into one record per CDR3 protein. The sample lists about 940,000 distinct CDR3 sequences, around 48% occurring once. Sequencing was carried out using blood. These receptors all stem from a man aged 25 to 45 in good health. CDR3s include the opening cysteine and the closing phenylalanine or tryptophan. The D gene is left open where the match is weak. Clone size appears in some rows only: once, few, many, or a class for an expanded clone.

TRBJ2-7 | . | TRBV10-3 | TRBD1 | CAITQDRGPYEQYF | TGTGCCATCACCCAAGACAGGGGGCCCTACGAGCAGTACTTC
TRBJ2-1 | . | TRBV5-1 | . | CASRSTAGPEQFF | TGCGCCAGCAGATCAACAGCTGGCCCTGAGCAGTTCTTC
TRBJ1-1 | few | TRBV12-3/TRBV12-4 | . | CASTHRAEAFF | TGTGCCAGCACCCACAGGGCGGAAGCTTTCTTT
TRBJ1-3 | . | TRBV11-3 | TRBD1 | CASGTGTGGTGNTIYF | TGTGCCAGCGGAACAGGGACAGGGGGCACCGGAAACACCATATATTTT
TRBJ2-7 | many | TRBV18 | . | CASSPQGPPLYEQYF | TGTGCCAGCTCACCCCAGGGTCCCCCCCTCTACGAGCAGTACTTC
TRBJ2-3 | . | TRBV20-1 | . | CSARWGAGTSDTQYF | TGCAGTGCTAGATGGGGGGCGGGGACCTCCGATACGCAGTATTTT
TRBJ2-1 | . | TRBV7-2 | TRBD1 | CASSSRQGALAEQFF | TGTGCCAGCAGCTCACGACAGGGGGCGCTGGCTGAGCAGTTCTTC
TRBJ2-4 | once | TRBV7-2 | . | CASSLVGNKNIQYF | TGTGCCAGCAGCTTAGTGGGAAATAAAAACATTCAGTACTTC
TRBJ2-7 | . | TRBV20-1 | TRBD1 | CSAGGTGWLMNEQYF | TGCAGTGCTGGGGGGACAGGGTGGTTAATGAACGAGCAGTACTTC
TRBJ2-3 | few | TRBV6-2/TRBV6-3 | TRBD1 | CASSPGQGIVADTQYF | TGTGCCAGCAGTCCGGGACAGGGGATTGTGGCAGATACGCAGTATTTT
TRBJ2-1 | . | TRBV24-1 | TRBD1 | CATSARRDSPINEQFF | TGTGCCACCAGTGCCCGCCGGGACAGTCCCATCAATGAGCAGTTCTTC
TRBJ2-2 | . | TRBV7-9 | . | CASSLGAKRSGELFF | TGTGCCAGCAGCTTGGGGGCCAAACGTAGCGGGGAGCTGTTTTTT
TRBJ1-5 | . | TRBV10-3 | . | CAIKRDGENQPQHF | TGTGCCATCAAGAGGGACGGTGAGAATCAGCCCCAGCATTTT
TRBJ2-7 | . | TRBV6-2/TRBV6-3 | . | CASSYEESSYEQYF | TGTGCCAGCAGTTATGAGGAAAGCTCCTACGAGCAGTACTTC
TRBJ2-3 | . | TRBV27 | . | CASSFLLPGDGGTDTQYF | TGTGCCAGCAGTTTCCTTCTCCCGGGGGACGGAGGCACAGATACGCAGTATTTT
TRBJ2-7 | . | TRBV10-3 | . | CAISRAAEQYF | TGTGCCATTTCGAGAGCCGCCGAGCAGTACTTC
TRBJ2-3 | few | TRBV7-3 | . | CASSVSGPSTDTQYF | TGTGCCAGCAGCGTTTCGGGGCCCAGCACAGATACGCAGTATTTT
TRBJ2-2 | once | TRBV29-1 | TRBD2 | CSVVTSGGTGELFF | TGCAGCGTTGTGACTAGCGGGGGCACCGGGGAGCTGTTTTTT
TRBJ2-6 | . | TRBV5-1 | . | CASSLQAAGANVLTF | TGCGCCAGCAGCTTGCAGGCTGCTGGGGCCAACGTCCTGACTTTC
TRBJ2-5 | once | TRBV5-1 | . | CASSLLTGDQETQYF | TGCGCCAGCAGCTTGCTAACAGGTGACCAAGAGACCCAGTACTTC
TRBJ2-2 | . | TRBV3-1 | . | CASSQYDGTGELFF | TGTGCCAGCAGCCAATACGATGGCACCGGGGAGCTGTTTTTT
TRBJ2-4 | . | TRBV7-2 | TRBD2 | CASSLASGGAQNIQYF | TGTGCCAGCAGCTTAGCTAGCGGGGGGGCCCAAAACATTCAGTACTTC
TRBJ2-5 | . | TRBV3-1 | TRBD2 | CASSPYRGEPDGKTQYF | TGTGCCAGCAGCCCCTATCGGGGGGAGCCGGATGGAAAGACCCAGTACTTC
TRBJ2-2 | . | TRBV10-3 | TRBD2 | CAIKLAGEATGELFF | TGTGCCATCAAGCTAGCGGGGGAGGCTACCGGGGAGCTGTTTTTT
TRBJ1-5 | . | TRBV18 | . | CASSLDMVGNQPQHF | TGTGCCAGCTCTCTGGACATGGTGGGGAATCAGCCCCAGCATTTT
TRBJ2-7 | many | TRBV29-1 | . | CSARTSSYEQYF | TGCAGCGCGAGAACTAGCTCCTACGAGCAGTACTTC
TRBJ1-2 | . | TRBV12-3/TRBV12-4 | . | CASSFLRLYGYTF | TGTGCCAGCAGTTTTTTACGTCTCTATGGCTACACCTTC
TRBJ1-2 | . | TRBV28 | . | CASGGTLYGYTF | TGTGCCAGCGGCGGGACACTGTATGGCTACACCTTC
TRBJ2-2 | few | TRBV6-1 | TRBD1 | CASSADRGFTGELFF | TGTGCCAGCAGTGCCGACAGGGGGTTCACCGGGGAGCTGTTTTTT
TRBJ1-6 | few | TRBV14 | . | CASSQRGNSPLHF | TGTGCCAGCAGCCAAAGGGGTAATTCACCCCTCCACTTT
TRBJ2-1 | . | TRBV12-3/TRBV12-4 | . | CASSLQQGNEQFF | TGTGCCAGCAGTCTCCAACAGGGAAACGAGCAGTTCTTC
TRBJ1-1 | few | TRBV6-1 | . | CASSEGVTEAFF | TGTGCCAGCAGTGAAGGCGTCACTGAAGCTTTCTTT
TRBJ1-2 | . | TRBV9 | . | CASSVTGTWSDGYTF | TGTGCCAGCAGCGTTACCGGGACTTGGAGCGATGGCTACACCTTC
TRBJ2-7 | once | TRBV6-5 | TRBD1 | CASSYAWDREYYEQYF | TGTGCCAGCAGTTACGCTTGGGACAGGGAATACTACGAGCAGTACTTC
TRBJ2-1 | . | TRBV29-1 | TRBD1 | CSALTGDHNEQFF | TGCAGCGCCTTGACAGGGGACCACAATGAGCAGTTCTTC
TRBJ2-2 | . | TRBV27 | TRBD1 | CASRLTGVFTGELFF | TGTGCCAGCAGACTAACAGGGGTGTTTACCGGGGAGCTGTTTTTT
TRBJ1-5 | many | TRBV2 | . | CASRQINSNQPQHF | TGTGCCAGCAGACAGATCAATAGCAATCAGCCCCAGCATTTT
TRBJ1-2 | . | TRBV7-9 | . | CASSWGGPDYGYTF | TGTGCCAGCAGCTGGGGGGGCCCGGACTATGGCTACACCTTC
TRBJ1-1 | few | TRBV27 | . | CASSLTAEAFF | TGTGCCAGCAGTTTGACAGCTGAAGCTTTCTTT
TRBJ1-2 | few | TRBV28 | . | CASRKGAGPPNYGYTF | TGTGCCAGCAGGAAAGGAGCAGGGCCCCCTAACTATGGCTACACCTTC
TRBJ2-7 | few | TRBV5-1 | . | CASSTGQYNEQYF | TGCGCCAGCAGCACAGGACAGTATAACGAGCAGTACTTC
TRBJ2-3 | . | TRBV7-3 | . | CASSPTPPSHLNTDTQYF | TGTGCCAGCAGTCCAACCCCCCCCAGCCACCTTAACACAGATACGCAGTATTTT
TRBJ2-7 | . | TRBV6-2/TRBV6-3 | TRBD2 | CASSWGLTSGAYYEQYF | TGTGCCAGCAGTTGGGGGTTGACTAGCGGGGCCTACTACGAGCAGTACTTC
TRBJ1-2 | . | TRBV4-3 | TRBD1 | CASSQVTGGHYGYTF | TGCGCCAGCAGCCAAGTTACAGGGGGTCACTATGGCTACACCTTC
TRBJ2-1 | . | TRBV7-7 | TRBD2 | CASGKQGTQETQFF | TGTGCTAGCGGGAAACAAGGGACACAAGAGACCCAGTTCTTC
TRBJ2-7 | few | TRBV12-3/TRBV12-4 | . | CASSYTDSGYEQYF | TGTGCCAGCAGTTACACCGACTCGGGGTACGAGCAGTACTTC
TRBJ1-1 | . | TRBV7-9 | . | CASNSQGGTGEAFF | TGTGCCAGCAATTCCCAAGGGGGAACAGGTGAAGCTTTCTTT
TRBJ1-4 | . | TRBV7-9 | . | CAGSLDGTNEKLFF | TGTGCCGGCAGCCTTGATGGGACTAATGAAAAACTGTTTTTT
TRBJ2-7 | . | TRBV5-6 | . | CASSLVGIEQYF | TGTGCCAGCAGCTTGGTAGGGATCGAGCAGTACTTC
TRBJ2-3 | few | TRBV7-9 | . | CASVPSTDTQYF | TGTGCCAGTGTCCCGAGCACAGATACGCAGTATTTT
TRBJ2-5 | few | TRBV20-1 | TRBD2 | CSARGGAGETQYF | TGCAGTGCTCGCGGGGGGGCGGGGGAGACCCAGTACTTC
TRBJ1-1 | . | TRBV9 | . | CASSVALGDTEAFF | TGTGCCAGCAGCGTAGCCCTGGGTGACACTGAAGCTTTCTTT